These T cell receptor beta chains were read from a single sample in a study of T-cell memory formation after mild COVID-19. TCRdb re-called the 5' RACE reads through MiXCR, storing one row per CDR3 protein. The table shows about 180,000 distinct CDR3 sequences, with roughly 16% occurring only once. The sequenced sample was PBMCs or a T cell subset sorted from them (not recorded which). Receptor source: an adult woman who had mild COVID-19 (a few samples of this study predate the infection). Cell type and time point are not known. CDR3s include the opening cysteine and the closing phenylalanine or tryptophan. Each record gives: clone size, D gene, CDR3 length, V gene, J gene, CDR3 protein, CDR3 DNA. D genes are given only for firm matches. Clone size, where shown, is once, few, many, or a class for clones that have expanded.

>many|TRBD1|13|TRBV7-9|TRBJ2-5
CASRLTGEETQYF
TGTGCCAGCAGACTCACAGGGGAAGAGACCCAGTACTTC
>few|TRBD2|13|TRBV7-2|TRBJ2-4
CASSFPGLHHQYF
TGTGCCAGCAGCTTCCCGGGACTACATCACCAGTACTTC
>.|.|12|TRBV24-1|TRBJ2-5
CATSDLQETQYF
TGTGCCACCAGTGACCTGCAAGAGACCCAGTACTTC
>.|TRBD2|15|TRBV7-2|TRBJ2-7
CASSLSASGAYEQYF
TGTGCCAGCAGCTTATCGGCTAGCGGGGCCTACGAGCAGTACTTC
>few|.|15|TRBV5-1|TRBJ1-5
CASSLVGDSNQPQHF
TGTGCCAGCAGCTTAGTAGGGGATAGCAATCAGCCCCAGCATTTT
>.|TRBD1|15|TRBV5-5|TRBJ2-2
CASSFLARGPGELFF
TGTGCCAGCAGCTTCCTGGCGAGGGGGCCCGGGGAGCTGTTTTTT
>few|.|16|TRBV7-9|TRBJ2-2
CASSLLGLGPTGELFF
TGTGCCAGCAGCTTATTAGGTCTAGGTCCCACCGGGGAGCTGTTTTTT
>.|.|17|TRBV27|TRBJ2-4
CASSLTPVSLAKNIQYF
TGTGCCAGCAGTTTAACACCCGTTTCACTAGCCAAAAACATTCAGTACTTC
>few|TRBD1|15|TRBV12-3/TRBV12-4|TRBJ1-2
CASSPAGQELYGYTF
TGTGCCAGCAGCCCCGCGGGACAGGAGCTCTATGGCTACACCTTC
>.|.|14|TRBV12-3/TRBV12-4|TRBJ2-7
CASSLDGHSYEQYF
TGTGCCAGCAGTTTAGATGGACACTCCTACGAGCAGTACTTC
>few|TRBD1|16|TRBV9|TRBJ1-1
CASSVGTGGANTEAFF
TGTGCCAGCAGCGTAGGAACAGGGGGCGCGAACACTGAAGCTTTCTTT
>few|TRBD1|15|TRBV7-8|TRBJ2-1
CASSLGQGNYNEQFF
TGTGCCAGCAGCCTTGGACAGGGGAACTACAATGAGCAGTTCTTC
>.|.|13|TRBV5-1|TRBJ2-5
CASSPGGWETQYF
TGCGCCAGCAGCCCCGGAGGATGGGAGACCCAGTACTTC
>.|.|16|TRBV5-1|TRBJ2-3
CASSLRGVAGTDTQYF
TGCGCCAGCAGCCTACGAGGGGTAGCGGGCACAGATACGCAGTATTTT
>.|TRBD1|15|TRBV7-2|TRBJ1-5
CASSLARAGGRPQHF
TGTGCCAGCAGCTTGGCTCGGGCAGGGGGGCGGCCCCAGCATTTT
>few|.|14|TRBV12-3/TRBV12-4|TRBJ1-2
CASSLGEGLYGYTF
TGTGCCAGCAGTTTAGGGGAGGGGCTCTATGGCTACACCTTC
>.|TRBD2|17|TRBV4-2|TRBJ2-4
CASSQGNPRQGGYIQYF
TGTGCCAGCAGCCAAGGCAACCCGCGGCAGGGAGGGTACATTCAGTACTTC
>few|TRBD1|14|TRBV3-1|TRBJ1-6
CASSPGQANSPLHF
TGTGCCAGCAGCCCTGGACAGGCGAATTCACCCCTCCACTTT
>few|.|11|TRBV6-5|TRBJ2-5
CASSYSGTQYF
TGTGCCAGCAGTTACTCTGGGACCCAGTACTTC
>.|.|14|TRBV20-1|TRBJ1-1
CSARGVPPTTEAFF
TGCAGTGCTAGGGGGGTACCACCGACCACTGAAGCTTTCTTT
>.|.|17|TRBV16|TRBJ2-3
CASSQTTTDTSTDTQYF
TGTGCCAGCAGCCAGACGACGACAGATACTAGCACAGATACGCAGTATTTT
>few|.|12|TRBV20-1|TRBJ2-1
CSARFSGLGQFF
TGCAGTGCTAGGTTCTCGGGGCTTGGGCAGTTCTTC
>few|TRBD1|14|TRBV23-1|TRBJ1-2
CARRPDRDGYGYTF
TGCGCCAGGCGCCCGGACAGGGACGGCTATGGCTACACCTTC
>.|TRBD1|12|TRBV7-3|TRBJ2-1
CASSRTGVEQFF
TGTGCCAGCAGCCGGACAGGGGTTGAGCAGTTCTTC
>few|.|12|TRBV3-1|TRBJ2-7
CASSQVAYEQYF
TGTGCCAGCAGCCAAGTCGCCTACGAGCAGTACTTC
>few|TRBD1|14|TRBV7-9|TRBJ1-3
CASSWDSSGNTIYF
TGTGCCAGCAGCTGGGACAGCTCTGGAAACACCATATATTTT
>.|.|13|TRBV12-3/TRBV12-4|TRBJ2-1
CASSPGRSTEQFF
TGTGCCAGCAGTCCGGGTCGATCCACCGAGCAGTTCTTC
>.|TRBD2|15|TRBV7-2|TRBJ2-5
CASSSRISGTETQYF
TGTGCCAGCAGCTCTCGCATTAGCGGGACCGAGACCCAGTACTTC
>few|TRBD1|14|TRBV3-1|TRBJ2-1
CASSLQGFGNEQFF
TGTGCCAGCAGCCTACAGGGGTTTGGGAATGAGCAGTTCTTC
>few|.|17|TRBV11-1|TRBJ2-2
CASSLAKGAVGSGELFF
TGTGCCAGCAGCTTAGCGAAAGGGGCCGTTGGTTCCGGGGAGCTGTTTTTT
>.|.|14|TRBV12-3/TRBV12-4|TRBJ1-1
CASSLLLENTEAFF
TGTGCCAGCAGTTTGCTTCTGGAGAACACTGAAGCTTTCTTT
>.|TRBD2|15|TRBV7-3|TRBJ2-1
CASSSPGGPRNEQFF
TGTGCCAGCAGCTCCCCGGGGGGGCCCAGGAATGAGCAGTTCTTC
>.|.|11|TRBV20-1|TRBJ1-1
CSARVAGRAFF
TGCAGTGCTAGAGTTGCAGGGAGAGCTTTCTTT
>.|.|11|TRBV29-1|TRBJ1-1
CSVHRDLSAFF
TGCAGCGTTCACCGGGACCTATCAGCTTTCTTT
>.|TRBD2|14|TRBV7-2|TRBJ2-3
CASSFGLAGDTQYF
TGTGCCAGCAGCTTCGGACTAGCGGGAGATACGCAGTATTTT
>few|.|16|TRBV5-1|TRBJ2-5
CASSRPQLEIQETQYF
TGCGCCAGCAGCAGGCCCCAGCTAGAGATCCAAGAGACCCAGTACTTC
>.|.|15|TRBV9|TRBJ1-5
CASSVSGGSDQPQHF
TGTGCCAGCAGCGTTTCCGGCGGTTCTGACCAGCCCCAGCATTTT
>few|.|11|TRBV6-2/TRBV6-3|TRBJ2-1
CASSHGNEQFF
TGTGCCAGCAGTCACGGCAATGAGCAGTTCTTC
>.|TRBD1|13|TRBV12-3/TRBV12-4|TRBJ1-5
CASSMTGRQPQHF
TGTGCCAGCAGTATGACAGGGCGTCAGCCCCAGCATTTT
>.|.|14|TRBV7-2|TRBJ1-2
CASSEDRYNYGYTF
TGTGCCAGCAGCGAAGACAGATATAACTATGGCTACACCTTC
>few|.|14|TRBV20-1|TRBJ2-1
CSASTGVAYNEQFF
TGCAGTGCTAGTACGGGGGTCGCATACAATGAGCAGTTCTTC
>medium-sized|TRBD1|15|TRBV4-1|TRBJ1-1
CASSQLRDRGSEAFF
TGCGCCAGCAGCCAGCTCCGGGACAGGGGGTCTGAAGCTTTCTTT
>few|.|18|TRBV5-1|TRBJ1-4
CASSLGRQGRGVNEKLFF
TGCGCCAGCAGCTTGGGGCGCCAGGGGAGAGGCGTTAATGAAAAACTGTTTTTT
>few|TRBD1|15|TRBV3-1|TRBJ1-1
CASSPLDRGSTEAFF
TGTGCCAGCAGCCCCCTGGACAGGGGATCCACTGAAGCTTTCTTT
>.|.|13|TRBV6-1|TRBJ1-1
CASSRQGTTEAFF
TGTGCCAGCAGCAGGCAGGGGACCACTGAAGCTTTCTTT
>.|.|14|TRBV29-1|TRBJ2-3
CSVEAGAPTDTQYF
TGCAGCGTTGAGGCGGGGGCTCCCACAGATACGCAGTATTTT
>few|TRBD2|16|TRBV5-5|TRBJ2-1
CASSRTWTSGYNEQFF
TGTGCCAGCAGCCGAACCTGGACTAGCGGGTACAATGAGCAGTTCTTC
>few|.|13|TRBV6-4|TRBJ1-1
CASSEFMNTEAFF
TGTGCCAGCAGTGAGTTCATGAACACTGAAGCTTTCTTT
>.|.|12|TRBV7-2|TRBJ2-1
CASSFSIGEQFF
TGTGCCAGCAGCTTCAGTATCGGTGAGCAGTTCTTC
>.|.|13|TRBV28|TRBJ2-3
CASSDFTGDTQYF
TGTGCCAGCAGCGATTTTACGGGGGATACGCAGTATTTT
>.|.|14|TRBV6-2/TRBV6-3|TRBJ1-5
CASSGDSSNQPQHF
TGTGCCAGCAGTGGCGACAGTAGCAATCAGCCCCAGCATTTT
>few|TRBD1|15|TRBV27|TRBJ2-7
CASSPLAGGVDEQYF
TGTGCCAGCAGTCCCCTGGCAGGGGGCGTGGACGAGCAGTACTTC
>few|.|15|TRBV5-1|TRBJ1-6
CASSLRTVENSPLHF
TGCGCCAGCAGCTTGAGGACAGTAGAAAATTCACCCCTCCACTTT
>few|.|15|TRBV3-1|TRBJ2-1
CASRPGLEGGNEQFF
TGTGCCAGCAGACCTGGGTTGGAGGGGGGCAATGAGCAGTTCTTC
>.|TRBD1|15|TRBV3-1|TRBJ2-5
CASSRRTGRGETQYF
TGTGCCAGCAGCCGCCGGACAGGGCGGGGAGAGACCCAGTACTTC
>few|.|14|TRBV6-5|TRBJ1-1
CASSGDRRDTEAFF
TGTGCCAGCAGTGGCGACAGGCGGGACACTGAAGCTTTCTTT
>few|.|14|TRBV7-2|TRBJ2-2
CASGLPITPGKLFF
TGTGCCAGCGGACTACCAATTACACCGGGGAAGCTGTTTTTT
>.|TRBD1|16|TRBV27|TRBJ2-5
CASSMDRGPIQETQYF
TGTGCCAGCAGTATGGACAGGGGTCCGATACAAGAGACCCAGTACTTC